The 12 T cell receptor beta chains presented below share a single source sample, sequenced in a study of chronic HIV infection and antiretroviral therapy. TCRdb ran MiXCR on the 5' RACE reads and lists one entry per CDR3 protein. The sample lists tens of thousands of distinct CDR3 sequences; 8.2% were seen once. The source material was peripheral blood. The receptors here all came from an adult who had HIV and had not received antiretroviral therapy, or was an uninfected healthy control (not recorded which).

The table lists this clonotype with a few counts. The rearrangement links TRBV29-1 to TRBJ1-1; TRBD1 might be the D (5 bases). Germline lookup yields CDR1 SQVTM and CDR2 ANQGSEA. Trimming stripped 7 bases from V and 5 bases from J, with 14 bases between. The CDR3 length is 12 residues. In DNA, the CDR3 is TGCAGCGGAGAGTGGGGGATGACTGAAGCTTTCTTT. Its protein product is CSGEWGMTEAFF.

CDR3 in DNA: TGCAGCGTTGACGGGCTAGCGGAGTTCAATGAGCAGTTCTTC. Translated, it gives CSVDGLAEFNEQFF. This sequence joins TRBV29-1 and TRBJ2-1, with 7 positions matching TRBD2. The germline V gene has CDR1 SQVTM and CDR2 ANQGSEA. V trimming: 3 bases; J trimming: 6 bases; junction bases outside the gene matches: 8. The CDR3 length is 14 residues.

This clonotype was counted a few times. The chain recombines TRBV28 with TRBJ1-5; unclear D gene. The V and J ends lost 6 bases and 0 bases respectively, with 9 bases between them. The CDR3 runs 14 residues. The germline CDR1 and CDR2 sequences are MDHEN and SYDVKM. The CDR3 protein is CASRQSNSNQPQHF. The CDR3 region has the DNA TGTGCCAGCAGGCAGAGCAATAGCAATCAGCCCCAGCATTTT. Looking up the rest from reference TRBV28 and TRBJ1-5 gives the full variable domain: DVKVTQSSRYLVKRTGEKVFLECVQDMDHENMFWYRQDPGLGLRLIYFSYDVKMKEKGDIPEGYSVSREKKERFSLILESASTNQTSMYLCASRQSNSNQPQHFGDGTRLSIL.

The chain couples TRBV18 to TRBJ2-5; 7 nucleotides match TRBD1. This CDR3 has 13 residues. Germline CDR1 is KGHSH and CDR2 is LQKENI. J gave up 3 bases and V 4 bases, and 2 bases lay outside the gene matches. CDR3 protein: CASSRGQEETQYF. The CDR3 coding sequence is TGTGCCAGCTCACGTGGACAGGAAGAGACCCAGTACTTC. Supplemented by reference TRBV18 and TRBJ2-5, the full variable domain reads NAGVMQNPRHLVRRRGQEARLRCSPMKGHSHVYWYRQLPEEGLKFMVYLQKENIIDESGMPKERFSAEFPKEGPSILRIQQVVRGDSAAYFCASSRGQEETQYFGPGTRLLVL.

The sample holds a few counts of this clonotype. The rearrangement joins TRBV7-2 to TRBJ1-1; a possible D gene is TRBD1 (6 bases). Trimming removed 4 bases from V and 4 bases from J, with 13 bases in between. CDR3 length: 14 amino acids. CDR1 and CDR2 (germline): SGHTA, FQGNSA. The CDR3 bases are TGTGCCAGCAGCTACAGGGATCGAGGCACTGAAGCTTTCTTT. This sequence encodes CASSYRDRGTEAFF. Using reference TRBV7-2 and TRBJ1-1 for the parts outside the CDR3, the full variable domain is GAGVSQSPSNKVTEKGKDVELRCDPISGHTALYWYRQSLGQGLEFLIYFQGNSAPDKSGLPSDRFSAERTGGSVSTLTIQRTQQEDSAVYLCASSYRDRGTEAFFGQGTRLTVV.

This clonotype appeared many times. This sequence joins TRBV9 and TRBJ2-3; D tentatively reads TRBD1 or TRBD2 (5 bases each). This CDR3 comprises 19 residues. CDR1 and CDR2 from the germline V gene are SGDLS and YYNGEE. V dropped 4 bases and J dropped 3 bases, with 27 bases sitting between them. This CDR3 reads CASSTRGAGGIPRTDTQYF. CDR3 DNA sequence: TGTGCCAGCAGCACCCGAGGGGCTGGGGGAATTCCCCGTACAGATACGCAGTATTTT.

This clonotype was observed many times. The chain joins TRBV28 to TRBJ1-5, with D possibly TRBD1 on 6 matching bases. Trimming shortened V by 7 bases and J by 5 bases, and 18 bases separated the two germline ends. The CDR3 spans 15 residues. Looked up from germline, CDR1 is MDHEN and CDR2 is SYDVKM. The CDR3 reads CASTSVVEGDQPQHF. In nucleotides, the CDR3 is TGTGCCAGCACCAGCGTCGTGGAGGGGGATCAGCCCCAGCATTTT.

This clonotype was detected many times. The chain links TRBV2 to TRBJ2-5, with D unclear. Germline lookup yields CDR1 SNHLY and CDR2 FYNNEI. V lost 4 bases, J lost 5 bases, and 11 bases lay in between. The CDR3 length is 13 residues. DNA of the CDR3: TGTGCCAGCAGTGTTACGAGTGAGGAGACCCAGTACTTC. Translated: CASSVTSEETQYF.

The gene calls are TRBV3-1 and TRBJ2-7; perhaps TRBD1 as D (6 bases). Trimming took off 0 bases at V and 2 bases at J, with 11 bases between the two ends. Germline V lookup: CDR1 LGHDT, CDR2 YNNKEL (reference sequence). There are 15 residues in the CDR3. The DNA for the CDR3 is TGTGCCAGCAGCCAAGATTTCCGGACAGCCTACGAGCAGTACTTC. Translation gives CASSQDFRTAYEQYF.

Many counts were recorded for this clonotype. The rearrangement joins TRBV29-1 to TRBJ2-7, with D possibly matching TRBD1 (6 bases). V was clipped by 5 bases and J by 0 bases, with 11 bases between them. Germline CDR1 and CDR2: SQVTM and ANQGSEA. This CDR3 is 13 amino acids long. DNA for the CDR3: TGCAGCGTTAGTCAGGGGAGCTCCTACGAGCAGTACTTC. It translates to CSVSQGSSYEQYF.

In its sample, this clonotype was seen many times. V is TRBV20-1 and J is TRBJ2-1, with 13 bases lining up with TRBD2. The trim removed 0 bases at V and 9 bases at J, leaving 5 bases unmatched. The CDR3 has 15 amino acids. Germline-derived CDR1 and CDR2 are DFQATT and SNEGSKA (reference sequence). CDR3 amino acids: CSAREGTSGIGEQFF. The CDR3 DNA follows: TGCAGTGCTAGAGAGGGGACTAGCGGGATCGGTGAGCAGTTCTTC.

The rearrangement links TRBV28 to TRBJ2-1; 8 bases are shared with TRBD1. V was clipped by 5 bases and J by 0 bases; unmatched bases: 9. Germline V gene data show CDR1 as MDHEN and CDR2 as SYDVKM. The CDR3 has 17 residues. CDR3 bases: TGTGCCAGCAGTCCCCCCAGGGGGCCTTACTCCTACAATGAGCAGTTCTTC. This encodes CASSPPRGPYSYNEQFF.